A selection of T cell receptor beta chains follows, all from one sample in a study of blood T cells in healthy people across ages. TCRdb itself ran the 5' RACE reads through MiXCR, one entry per CDR3 protein. Seen here are about 1.7 million distinct CDR3 sequences, 25% to 30% observed once, and the top ten hold over 7%. Sequencing was performed on blood. The receptors stem from a woman in her thirties in good health. CDR3s include the opening cysteine and the closing phenylalanine or tryptophan. D genes are given only for firm matches.

>TRBV2|TRBJ2-5|.
CASLVDTLETQYF
>TRBV5-1|TRBJ1-2|.
CASSLGDTGYYGYTF
>TRBV7-9|TRBJ1-1|.
CAGSFGDMNTEAFF
>TRBV5-1|TRBJ2-6|.
CASSSSPLSGANVLTF
>TRBV7-6|TRBJ2-5|.
CASSLVNPETQYF
>TRBV6-1|TRBJ1-6|.
CAGSEERGYNSPLHF
>TRBV24-1|TRBJ2-1|TRBD2
CVTSDPSAGGYNEQFF
>TRBV5-1|TRBJ2-3|TRBD1
CASSLEDRIADTQYF
>TRBV27|TRBJ2-7|.
CASSLTRGATVFYEQYF
>TRBV7-8|TRBJ1-1|TRBD1
CASSSRDSRAEAFF
>TRBV7-7|TRBJ2-7|.
CASSPQTASSYEQYF
>TRBV6-6|TRBJ2-1|TRBD1
CASSYGDRNNEQFF
>TRBV6-1|TRBJ1-2|.
CASRAERLSLRGTTNYGYTF
>TRBV5-5|TRBJ2-1|.
CASSFRQLGNEQFF
>TRBV5-1|TRBJ2-2|.
CASSLSAWNTGELFF
>TRBV20-1|TRBJ2-7|TRBD2
CSARDLGGYNEQYF
>TRBV6-2/TRBV6-3|TRBJ1-5|TRBD1
CASSRPTGANQPQHF
>TRBV5-5|TRBJ1-1|TRBD1
CASSLTGDTEAFF
>TRBV11-3|TRBJ2-6|.
CASSPGDGRAAGANVLTF
>TRBV7-2|TRBJ2-1|.
CASSLGMYNEQFF
>TRBV12-3/TRBV12-4|TRBJ2-3|TRBD2
CASSLLSGRKTDTQYF
>TRBV20-1|TRBJ1-5|.
CSARDLGVPNQPQHF
>TRBV5-1|TRBJ1-1|.
CASSDSAVNTEAFF
>TRBV7-9|TRBJ2-7|.
CASSAPQVAYEQYF
>TRBV10-3|TRBJ1-2|.
CASGQTNYGYTF
>TRBV29-1|TRBJ1-2|TRBD1
CSVELPGGNYGYTF
>TRBV6-5|TRBJ2-7|.
CASSTPEQGHYEQYF
>TRBV24-1|TRBJ2-3|.
CATSDGNADTQYF
>TRBV29-1|TRBJ1-2|.
CSAGAGTTYGYTF
>TRBV7-2|TRBJ2-7|TRBD1
CASSAGQGHGEQYF
>TRBV5-5|TRBJ1-1|.
CASSSYTGTKNTEAFF
>TRBV12-3/TRBV12-4|TRBJ2-3|TRBD1
CASSLKDRGADTQYF
>TRBV7-2|TRBJ1-5|.
CASSFRDSSNQPQHF
>TRBV6-2/TRBV6-3|TRBJ2-1|.
CASRNEGSSYNEQFF
>TRBV7-6|TRBJ2-1|.
CASSRTTSHEQFF
>TRBV20-1|TRBJ2-1|.
CSARDTVFDEQFF
>TRBV3-1|TRBJ1-2|.
CASSQTESANYGYTF
>TRBV7-9|TRBJ2-5|.
CASSSPWGPETQYF
>TRBV20-1|TRBJ1-5|.
CSARAGSGASNQPQHF
>TRBV7-6|TRBJ2-1|.
CASSPGGFSGGEQFF
>TRBV7-2|TRBJ2-7|.
CASSVGTGEQYF
>TRBV20-1|TRBJ1-1|.
CSAVFGPPNTEAFF
>TRBV29-1|TRBJ1-2|.
CSVRGGDYGYTF
>TRBV2|TRBJ2-5|TRBD2
CASIALADETQYF
>TRBV18|TRBJ1-2|.
CASSPSQADYGYTF
>TRBV30|.|.
CACTPPTDSRGEQYF
>TRBV29-1|TRBJ1-2|.
CSNTGGWEYGCTF
>TRBV20-1|TRBJ2-3|.
CSAPWPTSTDTQYF